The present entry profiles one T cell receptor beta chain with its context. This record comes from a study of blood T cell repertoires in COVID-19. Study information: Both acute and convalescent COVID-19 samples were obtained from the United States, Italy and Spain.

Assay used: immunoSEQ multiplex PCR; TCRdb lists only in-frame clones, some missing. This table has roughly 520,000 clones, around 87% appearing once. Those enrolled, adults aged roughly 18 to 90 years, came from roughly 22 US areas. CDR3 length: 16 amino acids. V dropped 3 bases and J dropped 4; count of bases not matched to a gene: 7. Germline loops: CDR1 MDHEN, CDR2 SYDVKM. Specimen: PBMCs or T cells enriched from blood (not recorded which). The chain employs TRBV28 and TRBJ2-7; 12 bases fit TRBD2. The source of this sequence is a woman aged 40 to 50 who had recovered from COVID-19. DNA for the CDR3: TGTGCCAGCAGTTTTGCTAGCGGGAGGGCCGGGTACGAGCAGTACTTC. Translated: CASSFASGRAGYEQYF.